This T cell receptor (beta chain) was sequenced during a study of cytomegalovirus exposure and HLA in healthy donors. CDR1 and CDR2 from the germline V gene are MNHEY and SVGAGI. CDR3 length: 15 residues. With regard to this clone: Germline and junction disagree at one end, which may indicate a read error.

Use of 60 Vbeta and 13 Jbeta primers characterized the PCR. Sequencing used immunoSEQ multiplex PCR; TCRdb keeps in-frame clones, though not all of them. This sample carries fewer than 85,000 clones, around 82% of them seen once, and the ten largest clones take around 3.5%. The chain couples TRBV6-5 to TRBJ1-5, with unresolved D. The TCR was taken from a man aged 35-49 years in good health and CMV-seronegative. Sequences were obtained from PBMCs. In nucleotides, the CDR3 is TGTGCCAGCAGCTACTCCGGAGTTACCAATCAGCCCCAGCATTTT. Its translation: CASSYSGVTNQPQHF.